This T cell receptor beta chain was retrieved from a study of long-term antiretroviral therapy in people with HIV (dated by TCRdb to between 2021 and 2024). The study in broad terms: The earliest samples were collected approximately a decade before the 2015 WHO recommendation for immediate ART, a period when ART was typically delayed until CD4 counts fell. About 35% of the 30 participants with HIV were female. No cross-contamination during QIAcube processing turned up in test extractions that ran a monoclonal T-cell line alongside 33 polyclonal samples. A total of fewer than 200 cryopreserved PBMC samples were contributed to the cohort by 30 adults with confirmed HIV infection, with samples collected serially over a mean of approximately 6 years (range 1-12). A retrospective serial study tested whether ART initiation and durable HIV suppression were associated with changes in peripheral blood TRB repertoire composition and diversity. Study-wide findings and limitations: Starting ART was linked to a significant rise in TRB diversity, yet even with long-term ART the diversity remained significantly lower than in transplant donor controls. Narrower CDR3 length ranges were observed in HIV repertoires than in controls, and an antigen-experienced repertoire with only a slight naive shift after ART was suggested by the network structure. Limited PBMC availability meant only the TCR beta chain was sequenced, without alpha chain pairing. The repertoire was dominated across all time points by expanded TRB clones identified before ART initiation, although this dominance was seen to fluctuate and to decrease in many PLHIV after ART. No data were available on ART adherence, viral resistance or therapy changes, limiting inferences about post-ART repertoire changes. The samples span the years 2004 to 2017, and the ART regimens used at that time may not be as effective as current regimens. Because pre-ART samples had limited cell numbers, unsorted PBMC were profiled rather than sorted CD4+ and CD8+ T cells.

The immunoSEQ hsTCRB v3.0 assay was used at survey level resolution to sequence the TRB variable region. The targeted TRB sequencing depth was 40,000-50,000 T-cell genomes per sample. Pooled TRB libraries were sequenced on an Illumina MiSeq with a v3 150-cycle kit. The authors' analysis ran thus. Repertoire analysis ran in R within a reproducible Nextflow workflow covering QC, data transformation and analysis. LymphoSeq2, an R package for exploring AIRR-Seq data, was used to implement the custom analyses. A handful of samples that produced fewer than 5000 total TRB sequences were removed, so 150 to 200 HIV repertoires were analyzed. Among the roughly 200 retained HIV repertoires, some 60 were collected before ART initiation and 129 after ART initiation. Repertoires were downsampled to 5000 TRB nucleotide sequences, with summary statistics averaged over 100 downsampling iterations. TRB sequences were retained for analysis only if CDR3 regions of at least seven amino acids were present. Diversity was assessed using a clonality score derived from Shannon entropy and using the Gini coefficient. Repertoire networks linked the top 5000 CDR3 amino acid sequences whenever two sequences differed by an edit distance of one. For TRB CDR3 amino acid sequences, antigen specificity groups and MHC restriction were predicted with GLIPH2. CDR3 amino acid sequences were matched against VDJdb and McPAS-TCR to flag known CMV, EBV, HIV or tissue antigen associations. Pre-ART, post-ART and control groups were compared with Wilcoxon signed-rank tests and Holm-Bonferroni correction. The table was pulled from immuneACCESS by TCRdb, which kept in-frame rearrangements only. Such tables lose some clones; where checked, under half of the loss comes from unresolved V genes, and the rest has no known cause. V and J calls plus clone size are reproduced from that table; the DNA served to infer D and trimming. The sample contains tens of thousands of clones, around 96% of them found a single time. The top ten clones comprise 2.5% to 3% of the sample.

The junction carries 15 bases between V and J, which are trimmed by 0 bases and 6 bases respectively. Via the germline V gene, CDR1 is MGHRA and CDR2 YSYEKL. From cysteine to phenylalanine, the CDR3 is 16 amino acids long. Only the CDR3 region is kept as DNA, spanning 48 bases read in frame from base 1. To be included, a participant needed at least one PBMC sample from before ART initiation plus at least two post-ART samples. All participants with HIV were treated in the United States of America. Before DNA extraction, cryopreserved samples of about 1-10 million PBMC were thawed and washed. At the time of the earliest PBMC sample, participants with HIV were aged between 23 and 54 years. Per participant, PBMC samples came from 1-4 timepoints prior to ART initiation and 2-8 timepoints following ART initiation, for a median of 7 samples. Serial HIV viral load, CD4+ T-cell count, ART history and demographic data were obtained for every participant. Genomic DNA was extracted from unsorted PBMC with a Qiagen kit on a QIAcube, processed in batches of 12 samples.

With regard to this clone: Its antigen remains unidentified. Per-base quality was not reported, and no clone a single base away is much larger than it.

This chain joins TRBV4-1 to TRBJ1-5, and TRBD1 may be the D gene, going by 6 matching bases. The sequence was obtained from a woman aged 50 to 60 with HIV. Sequenced here: unsorted PBMCs, sampled 3.7 years after starting antiretroviral therapy. The nucleotides read TGCGCCAGCAGCCAAGATCCCAGGGGCCTGGGTCAGCCCCAGCATTTT. Its product reads: CASSQDPRGLGQPQHF.